This TCR beta chain was captured in a study of T cells in Graves' hyperthyroidism and ophthalmopathy. V was shortened by 6 bases and J by 0 bases, with 8 bases between the two germline ends. This CDR3 comprises 13 residues. Looked up from germline, CDR1 is MDHEN and CDR2 is SYDVKM. Amplified TCR beta CDR3 regions derived from RNA transcripts. TCR CDR3 regions were first amplified by RT-PCR with HTBI primers. TCRdb re-derived calls from the multiplex PCR reads in MiXCR, one entry per CDR3 protein. This repertoire shows 500,000 to 750,000 distinct CDR3 sequences, approximately 15% found once; its top ten account for about 6.6%. This clonotype has at least ten counts. Any patient presenting with uncontrolled infection, other autoimmune disease, pregnancy or lactation was left out.

The chain is built from TRBV28 and TRBJ1-1, with a possible D match to TRBD1 (5 bases). The clonotype was recovered from a woman under 30 with Graves' ophthalmopathy. The sequencing input was blood. CDR3 sequence: CASRGVLNTEAFF. The CDR3 bases are TGTGCCAGCAGGGGGGTGTTGAACACTGAAGCTTTCTTT.